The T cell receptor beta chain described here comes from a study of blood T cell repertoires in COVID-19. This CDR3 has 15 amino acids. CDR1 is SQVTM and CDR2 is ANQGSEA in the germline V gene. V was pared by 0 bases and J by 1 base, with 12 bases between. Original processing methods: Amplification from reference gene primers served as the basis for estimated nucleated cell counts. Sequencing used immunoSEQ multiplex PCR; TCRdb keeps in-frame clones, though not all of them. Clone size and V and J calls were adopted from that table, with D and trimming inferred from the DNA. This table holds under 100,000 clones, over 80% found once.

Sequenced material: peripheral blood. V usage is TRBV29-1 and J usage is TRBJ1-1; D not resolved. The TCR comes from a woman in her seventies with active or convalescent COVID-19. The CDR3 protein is CSVEDIWPGNTEAFF. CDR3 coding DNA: TGCAGCGTTGAAGATATTTGGCCGGGGAACACTGAAGCTTTCTTT. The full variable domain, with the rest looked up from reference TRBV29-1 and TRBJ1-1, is SAVISQKPSRDICQRGTSLTIQCQVDSQVTMMFWYRQQPGQSLTLIATANQGSEATYESGFVIDKFPISRPNLTFSTLTVSNMSPEDSSIYLCSVEDIWPGNTEAFFGQGTRLTVV.